This T cell receptor (beta chain) emerged from a study of blood T cell repertoires in COVID-19. In the study overall: Sources were T cells, B-cell-depleted T cells, or PBMCs; the material itself was cDNA or gDNA.

In the source study's methods: Estimates of nucleated cell counts were drawn from the amplification of reference gene primers. TCRdb's table, derived via immunoSEQ multiplex PCR, lists solely in-frame clones and lacks some. D and trimming were read from the DNA, whereas the V and J calls and clone size are those reported in that table. This sample has 25,000 to 35,000 clones, with about nine tenths found just once. This clone was observed once. The CDR3 extends over 13 amino acids. Trimming stripped 1 base from V and 8 bases from J, with 11 bases between. CDR1 and CDR2 from the germline V gene are SEHNR and FQNEAQ (reference sequence).

The source material was peripheral blood. The rearrangement joins TRBV7-9 to TRBJ1-2, with D tentatively TRBD1 (5 bases). The sequence was obtained from a human donor in a cohort sampled during active COVID-19. The CDR3 reads CASSLGPGYGYTF. In DNA form, the CDR3 reads TGTGCCAGCAGCTTAGGACCAGGGTACGGCTACACCTTC.